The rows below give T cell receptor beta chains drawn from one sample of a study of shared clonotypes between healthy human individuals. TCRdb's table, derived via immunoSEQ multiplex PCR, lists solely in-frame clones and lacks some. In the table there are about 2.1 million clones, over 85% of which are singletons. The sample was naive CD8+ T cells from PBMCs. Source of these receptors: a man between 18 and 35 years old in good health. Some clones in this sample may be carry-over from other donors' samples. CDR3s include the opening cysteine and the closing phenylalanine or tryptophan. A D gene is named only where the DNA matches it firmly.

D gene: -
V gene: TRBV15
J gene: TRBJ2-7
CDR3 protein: CATSRGRESSYEQYF

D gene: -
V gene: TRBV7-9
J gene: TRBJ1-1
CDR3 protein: CASSLRGPEAFF

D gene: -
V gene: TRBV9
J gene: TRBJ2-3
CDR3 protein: CASSVAGGGPDTQYF

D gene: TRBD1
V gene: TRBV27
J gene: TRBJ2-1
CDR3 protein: CASSPDRGSYNEQFF

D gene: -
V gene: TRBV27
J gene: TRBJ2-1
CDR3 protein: CASSLPRDPYPNEQFF

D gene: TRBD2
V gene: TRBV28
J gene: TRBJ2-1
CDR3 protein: CASSFPLAAHNEQFF

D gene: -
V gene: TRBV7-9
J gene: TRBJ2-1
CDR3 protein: CASSLPRATGEQFF

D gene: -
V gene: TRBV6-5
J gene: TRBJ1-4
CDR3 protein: CASSFKLPLEEKLFF

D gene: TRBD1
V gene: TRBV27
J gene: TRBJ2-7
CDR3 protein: CASRVEWGNRGRREQYF

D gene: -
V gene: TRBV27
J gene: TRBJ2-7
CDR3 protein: CASSALTLSEQYF